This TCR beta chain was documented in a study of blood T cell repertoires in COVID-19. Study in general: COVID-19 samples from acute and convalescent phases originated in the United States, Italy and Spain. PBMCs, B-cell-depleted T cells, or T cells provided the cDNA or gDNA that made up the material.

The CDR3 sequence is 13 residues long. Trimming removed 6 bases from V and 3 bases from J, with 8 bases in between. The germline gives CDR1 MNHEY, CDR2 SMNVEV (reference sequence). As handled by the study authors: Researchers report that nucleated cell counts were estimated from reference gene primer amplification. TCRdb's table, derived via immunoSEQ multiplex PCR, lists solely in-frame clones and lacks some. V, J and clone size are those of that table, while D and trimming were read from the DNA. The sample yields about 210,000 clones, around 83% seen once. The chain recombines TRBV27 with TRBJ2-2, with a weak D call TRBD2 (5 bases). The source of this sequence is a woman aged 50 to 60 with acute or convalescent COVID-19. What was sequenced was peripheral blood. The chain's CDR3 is CASRRAHTGELFF. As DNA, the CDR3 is TGTGCCAGCAGGCGGGCTCACACCGGGGAGCTGTTTTTT.